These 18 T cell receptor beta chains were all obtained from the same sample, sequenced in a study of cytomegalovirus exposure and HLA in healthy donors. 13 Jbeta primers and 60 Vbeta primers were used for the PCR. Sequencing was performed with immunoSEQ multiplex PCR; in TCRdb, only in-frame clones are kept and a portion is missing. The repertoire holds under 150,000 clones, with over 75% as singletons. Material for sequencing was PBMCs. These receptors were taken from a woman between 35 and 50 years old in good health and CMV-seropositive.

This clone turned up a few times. The CDR3 DNA follows: TGTGCCAGCAGCCGCCCGGGATTGAACACTGAAGCTTTCTTT. The encoded protein is CASSRPGLNTEAFF. The chain combines TRBV14 with TRBJ1-1; D is uncertain. Trimming took 4 bases from V and 0 from J, leaving 9 bases between them. Germline V gene data show CDR1 as SGHDN and CDR2 as FVKESK. The CDR3 covers 14 residues. The variable domain in full, completed from reference TRBV14 and TRBJ1-1, reads EAGVTQFPSHSVIEKGQTVTLRCDPISGHDNLYWYRRVMGKEIKFLLHFVKESKQDESGMPNNRFLAERTGGTYSTLKVQPAELEDSGVYFCASSRPGLNTEAFFGQGTRLTVV.

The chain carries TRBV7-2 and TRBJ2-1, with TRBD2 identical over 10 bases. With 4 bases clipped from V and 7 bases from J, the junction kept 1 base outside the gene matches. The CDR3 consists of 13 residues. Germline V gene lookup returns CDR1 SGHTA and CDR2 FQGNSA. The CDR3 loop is CASSSSGSNEQFF. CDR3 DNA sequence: TGTGCCAGCAGCTCTAGCGGGAGTAATGAGCAGTTCTTC.

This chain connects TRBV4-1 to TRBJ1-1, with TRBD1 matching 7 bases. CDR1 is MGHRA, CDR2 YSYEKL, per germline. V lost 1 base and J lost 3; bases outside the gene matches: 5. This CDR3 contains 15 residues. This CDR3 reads CASSQVRTGDTEAFF. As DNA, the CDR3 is TGCGCCAGCAGCCAAGTACGTACAGGGGACACTGAAGCTTTCTTT.

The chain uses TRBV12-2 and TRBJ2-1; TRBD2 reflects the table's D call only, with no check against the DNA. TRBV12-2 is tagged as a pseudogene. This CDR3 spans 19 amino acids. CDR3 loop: CASRFTGTSGSSCINEQFF. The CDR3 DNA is TGTGCAAGTCGCTTTACCGGGACTAGCGGGAGTTCTTGTATAAATGAGCAGTTCTTC.

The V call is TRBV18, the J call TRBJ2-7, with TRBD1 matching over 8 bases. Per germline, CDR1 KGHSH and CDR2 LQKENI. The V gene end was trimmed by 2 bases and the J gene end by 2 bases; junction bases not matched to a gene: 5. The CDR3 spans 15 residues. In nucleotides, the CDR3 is TGTGCCAGCTCACCAGTAAGGACAGGGACCTACGAGCAGTACTTC. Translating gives CASSPVRTGTYEQYF.

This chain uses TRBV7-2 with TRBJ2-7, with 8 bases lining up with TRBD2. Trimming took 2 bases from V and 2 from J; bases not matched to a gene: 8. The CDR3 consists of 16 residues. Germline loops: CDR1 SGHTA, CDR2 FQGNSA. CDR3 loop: CASSLNRDGGAYEQYF. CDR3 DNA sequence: TGTGCCAGCAGCTTAAACCGTGACGGGGGGGCCTACGAGCAGTACTTC.

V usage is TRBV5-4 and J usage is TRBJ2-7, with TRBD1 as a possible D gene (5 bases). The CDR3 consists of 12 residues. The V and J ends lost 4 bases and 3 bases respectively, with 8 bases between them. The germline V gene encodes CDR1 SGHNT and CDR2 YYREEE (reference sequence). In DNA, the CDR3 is TGTGCCAGCAGCCGACAGAGCTACGAGCAGTACTTC. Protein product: CASSRQSYEQYF.

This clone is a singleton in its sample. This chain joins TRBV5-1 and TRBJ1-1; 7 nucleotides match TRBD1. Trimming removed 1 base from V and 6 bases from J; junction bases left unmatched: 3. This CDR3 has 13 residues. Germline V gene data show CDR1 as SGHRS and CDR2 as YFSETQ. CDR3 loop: CASSLNRGPEAFF. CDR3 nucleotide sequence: TGCGCCAGCAGCTTGAACAGGGGCCCTGAAGCTTTCTTT.

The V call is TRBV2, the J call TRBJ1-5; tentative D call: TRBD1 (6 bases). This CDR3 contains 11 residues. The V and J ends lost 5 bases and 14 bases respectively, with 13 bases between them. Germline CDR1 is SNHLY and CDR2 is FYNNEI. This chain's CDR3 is CASSTGGAKHF. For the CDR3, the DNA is TGTGCCAGCAGTACCGGGGGGGCTAAGCATTTT.

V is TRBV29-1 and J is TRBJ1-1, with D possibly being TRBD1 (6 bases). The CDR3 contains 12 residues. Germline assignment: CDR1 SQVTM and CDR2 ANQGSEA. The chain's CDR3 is CIVGHDRPEAFF. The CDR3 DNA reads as TGCATCGTGGGACACGACAGGCCTGAAGCTTTCTTT.

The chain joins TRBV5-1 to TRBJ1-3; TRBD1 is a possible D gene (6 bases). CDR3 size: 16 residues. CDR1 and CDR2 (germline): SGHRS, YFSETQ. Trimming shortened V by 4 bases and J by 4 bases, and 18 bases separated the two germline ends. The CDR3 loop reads CASSRYPGGSGNTIYF. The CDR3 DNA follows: TGCGCCAGCAGCCGTTACCCGGGGGGCTCCGGAAACACCATATATTTT.

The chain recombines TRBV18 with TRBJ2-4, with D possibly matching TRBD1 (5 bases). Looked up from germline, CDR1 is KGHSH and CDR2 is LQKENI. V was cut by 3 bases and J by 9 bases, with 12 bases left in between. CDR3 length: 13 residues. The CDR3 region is CASSPSTDSIQYF. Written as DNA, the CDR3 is TGTGCCAGCTCACCTTCGACAGATAGCATTCAGTACTTC.

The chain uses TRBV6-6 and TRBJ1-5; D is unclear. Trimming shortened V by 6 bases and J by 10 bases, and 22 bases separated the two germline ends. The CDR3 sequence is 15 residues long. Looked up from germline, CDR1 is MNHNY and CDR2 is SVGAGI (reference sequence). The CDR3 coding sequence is TGTGCCAGCAGAATTCTTATGGCAGGCTCCGTTCCCCAGCATTTT. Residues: CASRILMAGSVPQHF.

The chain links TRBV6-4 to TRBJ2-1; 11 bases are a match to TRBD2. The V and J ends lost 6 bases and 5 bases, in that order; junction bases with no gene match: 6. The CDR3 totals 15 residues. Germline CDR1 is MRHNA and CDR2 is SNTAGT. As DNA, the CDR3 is TGTGCCAGCAGGACTCTAGCGGGGGGCAACAATGAGCAGTTCTTC. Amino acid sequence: CASRTLAGGNNEQFF.

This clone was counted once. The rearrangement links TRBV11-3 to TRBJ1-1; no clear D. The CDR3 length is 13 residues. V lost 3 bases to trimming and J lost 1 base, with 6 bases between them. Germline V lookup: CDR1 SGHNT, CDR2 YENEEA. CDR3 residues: CASSLAENTEAFF. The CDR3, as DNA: TGTGCCAGCAGCTTGGCAGAGAACACTGAAGCTTTCTTT.

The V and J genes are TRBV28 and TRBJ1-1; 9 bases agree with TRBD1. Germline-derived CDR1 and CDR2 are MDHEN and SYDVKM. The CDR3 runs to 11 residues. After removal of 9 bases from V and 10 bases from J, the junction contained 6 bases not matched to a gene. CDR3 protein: CASGEDRGAFF. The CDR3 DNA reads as TGTGCCAGTGGAGAGGACAGGGGAGCTTTCTTT.

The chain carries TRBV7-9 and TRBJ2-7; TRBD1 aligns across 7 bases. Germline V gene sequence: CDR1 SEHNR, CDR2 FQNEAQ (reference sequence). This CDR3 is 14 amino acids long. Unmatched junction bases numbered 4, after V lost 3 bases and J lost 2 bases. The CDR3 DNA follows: TGTGCCAGCAGCTTTGGGACAGTAGCCTACGAGCAGTACTTC. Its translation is CASSFGTVAYEQYF. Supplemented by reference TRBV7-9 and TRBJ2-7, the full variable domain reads DTGVSQNPRHKITKRGQNVTFRCDPISEHNRLYWYRQTLGQGPEFLTYFQNEAQLEKSRLLSDRFSAERPKGSFSTLEIQRTEQGDSAMYLCASSFGTVAYEQYFGPGTRLTVT.

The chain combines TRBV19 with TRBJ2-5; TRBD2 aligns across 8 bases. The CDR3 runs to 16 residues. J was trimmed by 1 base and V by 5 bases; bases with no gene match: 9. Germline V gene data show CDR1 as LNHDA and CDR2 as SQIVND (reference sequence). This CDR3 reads CASSPDREGVQETQYF. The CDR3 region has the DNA TGTGCCAGTAGTCCAGATCGGGAGGGCGTCCAAGAGACCCAGTACTTC.